These T cell receptor beta chains were read from a single sample in a study of T cell responses to AZD1222 COVID-19 vaccine. Profiling relied on immunoSEQ multiplex PCR, and the TCRdb table lists in-frame clones only, not all of them. Found here are approximately 140,000 clones, over 90% of them singletons; the top ten hold roughly 5.6%. This sample comprised peripheral blood, obtained on day 0 of AZD1222 vaccination. The receptors originated from an adult in good health. Both conserved end residues are part of each CDR3. D genes are given only for firm matches. Not all rows give a size; the values are once, few, many and, for expanded clones, a class.

clone size,V gene,CDR3 length,D gene,J gene,CDR3 DNA,CDR3 protein
.,TRBV30,11,TRBD1,TRBJ2-1,TGTGCCTGGGGAACAGGGGCTGGACAGTTCTTC,CAWGTGAGQFF
.,TRBV7-8,12,.,TRBJ2-7,TGTGCCAGCATCTCCGGGGAGGACGAGCAGTACTTC,CASISGEDEQYF
.,TRBV3-1/TRBV3-2,14,.,TRBJ2-4,TGTGCCAGCAGCCAAGATTACCCCAAAAACATTCAGTACTTC,CASSQDYPKNIQYF
.,TRBV6-5,13,.,TRBJ1-5,TGTGCCAGCAGTTACGCACTCAGTCAGCCCCAGCATTTT,CASSYALSQPQHF
.,TRBV7-7,13,.,TRBJ2-5,TGTGCTAGCAGCCTTGACCGCCAAGAGACCCAGTACTTC,CASSLDRQETQYF
.,TRBV2,14,.,TRBJ1-5,TGTGCCAGCAACGGGCAGCTTAGCGGTCAGCCCCAGCATTTT,CASNGQLSGQPQHF
.,TRBV6-1,17,.,TRBJ1-6,TGTGCCAGCAGTGAAGAGGTAGCCCCGAGCTATAATTCACCCCTCCACTTT,CASSEEVAPSYNSPLHF
once,TRBV5-1,14,.,TRBJ1-4,TGCGCCAGCAGCTTTTACGGACCTAATGAAAAACTGTTTTTT,CASSFYGPNEKLFF
.,TRBV30,15,.,TRBJ1-2,TGTGCCTGGAGTGTAGGCATCAGGCAAGGCTATGGCTACACCTTC,CAWSVGIRQGYGYTF
.,TRBV12-3/TRBV12-4,13,.,TRBJ1-5,TGTGCCAGCAGCCAGAGCAGGGAACAGCCCCAGCATTTT,CASSQSREQPQHF
.,TRBV19,18,TRBD1,TRBJ2-1,TGTGCCAGTAGTATTGGCTGGGGTGACAGGGGTGGTTACAATGAGCAGTTCTTC,CASSIGWGDRGGYNEQFF
.,TRBV27,16,.,TRBJ2-7,TGTGCCAGCAGTTTATACCCTAGCGTCGGGGTCTACGAGCAGTACTTC,CASSLYPSVGVYEQYF
.,TRBV4-1,12,.,TRBJ1-2,TGCGCCAGCAGAAGGTTTGGCTATGGCTACACCTTC,CASRRFGYGYTF
.,TRBV4-2,17,.,TRBJ1-4,TGTGCCAGCAGCCAAATCCTCCCAAGGGGGGCAAATGAAAAACTGTTTTTT,CASSQILPRGANEKLFF
.,TRBV6-6,14,.,TRBJ2-2,TGTGCCAGCAGTACCCGAACTACGGCCGGGGAGCTGTTTTTT,CASSTRTTAGELFF
.,TRBV4-1,16,TRBD1,TRBJ1-4,TGCGCCAGCAGCCGAACCACGGGACAGGGGACTGAAAAACTGTTTTTT,CASSRTTGQGTEKLFF
.,TRBV18,15,.,TRBJ2-2,TGTGCCAGCTCACCACCGATAGGGGGCACCGGGGAGCTGTTTTTT,CASSPPIGGTGELFF
.,TRBV4-1,17,TRBD1,TRBJ1-3,TGCGCCAGCAGCCAAGTAATAGGGGGCGCGGCTGGAAACACCATATATTTT,CASSQVIGGAAGNTIYF
few,TRBV6-5,14,TRBD1,TRBJ2-2,TGTGCCAGCAGTTCGACAGGGGGCACCGGGGAGCTGTTTTTT,CASSSTGGTGELFF
.,TRBV30,15,TRBD2,TRBJ2-2,TGTGCCTGGAGCCCGACTAGCGGGGGGGTCGGGGAGCTGTTTTTT,CAWSPTSGGVGELFF
once,TRBV7-2,13,.,TRBJ2-7,TGTGCCAGCAGCTTCGCCGGGTCCTACGAGCAGTACTTC,CASSFAGSYEQYF
.,TRBV30,11,.,TRBJ2-7,TGTGCTGCACAGTACTCCTACGAGCAGTACTTC,CAAQYSYEQYF
.,TRBV25-1,17,.,TRBJ1-1,TGTGCCAGCAGAGCTTTGACAGGCCCGTTGGGGTACACTGAAGCTTTCTTT,CASRALTGPLGYTEAFF
.,TRBV28,14,TRBD1,TRBJ1-2,TGTGCCAGCAGTTTTAAGGGGGCCTGGTATGGCTACACCTTC,CASSFKGAWYGYTF
.,TRBV20-1,11,.,TRBJ2-3,TGCAGTGCCCTTGGCCCAAATACGCAGTATTTT,CSALGPNTQYF
.,TRBV6-5,12,.,TRBJ1-1,TGTGCCAGCAAAGCAGGGTCGAATGAAGCTTTCTTT,CASKAGSNEAFF
.,TRBV3-1/TRBV3-2,13,.,TRBJ2-7,TGTGCCAGCAGCCGAGAGGGATCCTACGAGCAGTACTTC,CASSREGSYEQYF
.,TRBV12-1,13,.,TRBJ2-5,TGTGCCAGGATCGCAGGACGGGGAGAGACCCAGTACTTC,CARIAGRGETQYF
.,TRBV4-3,16,TRBD2,TRBJ2-1,TGCGCCAGCAGCCAAGGACTAGCGGGAGCCGACAATGAGCAGTTCTTC,CASSQGLAGADNEQFF
.,TRBV10-3,19,TRBD2,TRBJ2-2,TGTGCCATCAGGGAACCCGGGACTAGCGGGAGGGCGGTACCCGGGGAGCTGTTTTTT,CAIREPGTSGRAVPGELFF
once,TRBV4-1,19,TRBD1,TRBJ2-7,TGCGCCAGCAGCCTCTTGGGGGACAGGTCCCGTCCTAGCTCCTACGAGCAGTACTTC,CASSLLGDRSRPSSYEQYF
.,TRBV24-1,18,TRBD1,TRBJ1-1,TGTGCCACCAGTGATTTGGTCTTGGGGGGCCTCGGGACAGCTGAAGCTTTCTTT,CATSDLVLGGLGTAEAFF
.,TRBV9,14,.,TRBJ2-1,TGTGCCAGCGGCCCGTCCGCAGGCGGCAATGAGCAGTTCTTC,CASGPSAGGNEQFF
.,TRBV18,17,TRBD1,TRBJ1-4,TGTGCCAGCTCACCATGGCTTAAGGGACAGGGGTTTGAAAAACTGTTTTTT,CASSPWLKGQGFEKLFF
.,TRBV13,16,TRBD2,TRBJ2-5,TGTGCCAGCAGCTTATTTCAAGCGGGGGGGCGAAAGACCCAGTACTTC,CASSLFQAGGRKTQYF
.,TRBV27,14,.,TRBJ1-6,TGTGCCAGCAGTTCCAAGGAGGGACGGTCACCCCTCCACTTT,CASSSKEGRSPLHF
.,TRBV5-1,14,.,TRBJ1-2,TGCGCCAGCAGCTTGGACAGGACTAACTATGGCTACACCTTC,CASSLDRTNYGYTF
.,TRBV4-1,13,.,TRBJ2-7,TGCGCCAGCAGCCAAGTATTATCGAGTGTGCAGTACTTC,CASSQVLSSVQYF
.,TRBV6-5,14,TRBD1,TRBJ2-1,TGTGCCAGCAGTTTGGGACAGGGGATTAATGAGCAGTTCTTC,CASSLGQGINEQFF
.,TRBV5-4,12,.,TRBJ1-1,TGTGCCAGCAGCTGGATGAACACTGAAGCTTTCTTT,CASSWMNTEAFF
.,TRBV5-1,14,TRBD1,TRBJ1-1,TGCGCCAGCAGCGCCCGACAGGGGGCGGGTGGAGCTTTCTTT,CASSARQGAGGAFF
.,TRBV7-2,13,.,TRBJ2-7,TGTGCCAGCAGCTTCGAACAGACCTACGAGCAGTACTTC,CASSFEQTYEQYF
once,TRBV28,13,.,TRBJ1-1,TGTGCCACCTCGAACCAGGGTTACACTGAAGCTTTCTTT,CATSNQGYTEAFF
once,TRBV28,13,.,TRBJ1-1,TGTGCCAGCAGTTCGGGGGTTGGCACTGAAGCTTTCTTT,CASSSGVGTEAFF
.,TRBV4-2,17,.,TRBJ1-1,TGTGCCAGCAGCCAGGCGTCCGACAACAAAGTTGAAATTGAAGCTTTCTTT,CASSQASDNKVEIEAFF
.,TRBV19,17,TRBD1,TRBJ1-5,TGTGCCAGTAGTATAGAACGGTGGACAGGGCGAAATCAGCCCCAGCATTTT,CASSIERWTGRNQPQHF
once,TRBV5-5,14,.,TRBJ1-3,TGTGCCAGCAGCTTGTACATCTCTGGAAACACCATATATTTT,CASSLYISGNTIYF
.,TRBV2,15,.,TRBJ2-7,TGTGCCAGCAGTGAAACCCCAGGGTCGACCTACGAGCAGTACTTC,CASSETPGSTYEQYF
.,TRBV11-1,11,.,TRBJ1-4,TGTGCCAGCAGCTTGGATGAAAAACTGTTTTTT,CASSLDEKLFF
once,TRBV6-5,14,.,TRBJ2-1,TGTGCCAGCAGTCCCGTCGGTTTGGGCAATGAGCAGTTCTTC,CASSPVGLGNEQFF
once,TRBV30,12,.,TRBJ1-1,TGTGCCTGGAGTCCTTATGACGGTGAAGCTTTCTTT,CAWSPYDGEAFF
.,TRBV7-3,18,.,TRBJ2-6,TGTGCCAGCAGCCGAACGGCGATTTCGGGCGCTGGGGCCAACGTCCTGACTTTC,CASSRTAISGAGANVLTF
few,TRBV5-1,17,.,TRBJ2-2,TGCGCCAGCAGCTTGAGTCAGGGGACTATATATTCCGGGGAGCTGTTTTTT,CASSLSQGTIYSGELFF
.,TRBV5-1,14,.,TRBJ1-5,TGCGCCAGCAGCTTGGCAGGGAACAATCAGCCCCAGCATTTT,CASSLAGNNQPQHF
.,TRBV7-3,15,TRBD2,TRBJ2-3,TGTGCCAGCAGCTTGGCTAGCGGGACATCAGATACGCAGTATTTT,CASSLASGTSDTQYF
.,TRBV28,14,.,TRBJ2-1,TGTGCCAGCAGTTTCGGCGGGAACTACAATGAGCAGTTCTTC,CASSFGGNYNEQFF
.,TRBV18,16,.,TRBJ1-3,TGTGCCAGCTCCCCTCGGAATGGGGGGTCTGGAAACACCATATATTTT,CASSPRNGGSGNTIYF
.,TRBV12-3/TRBV12-4,13,TRBD1,TRBJ1-1,TGTGCCAGCATGGACAGGACCAACACTGAAGCTTTCTTT,CASMDRTNTEAFF
few,TRBV4-3,14,.,TRBJ1-1,TGCGCCAGCAGCCAAGGACAGAGAAACACTGAAGCTTTCTTT,CASSQGQRNTEAFF
.,TRBV30,12,TRBD1,TRBJ2-7,TGTGCCTGGGACAGGGGCCCCTACGAGCAGTACTTC,CAWDRGPYEQYF